The TCR beta chain described here comes from a study of T cell responses to AZD1222 COVID-19 vaccine. Background on the study: Second-dose intervals of approximately 4 or approximately 12 weeks were pooled. Study observations and caveats: Of spike-specific TCRs, nearly half reportedly target regions left unmutated in variants.

The V end was cut by 3 bases, the J end by 5 bases, with 11 bases between. The CDR3 sequence is 14 residues long. Germline V gene data show CDR1 as MNHNS and CDR2 as SASEGT. Of note for this clone: Its antigen is unidentified.

Only in-frame clones appear in the TCRdb table, and some are missing; sequencing was by immunoSEQ multiplex PCR. The table shows over 95,000 clones, with 90% to 95% occurring only once. This TCR was recovered from an adult in good health. The gene calls are TRBV6-1 and TRBJ1-5; no clear D gene. Sample: peripheral blood, taken on day 0 of AZD1222 vaccination. In nucleotides, the CDR3 is TGTGCCAGCAGTGATATAGCGTGGGATCAGCCCCAGCATTTT. Translating gives CASSDIAWDQPQHF.